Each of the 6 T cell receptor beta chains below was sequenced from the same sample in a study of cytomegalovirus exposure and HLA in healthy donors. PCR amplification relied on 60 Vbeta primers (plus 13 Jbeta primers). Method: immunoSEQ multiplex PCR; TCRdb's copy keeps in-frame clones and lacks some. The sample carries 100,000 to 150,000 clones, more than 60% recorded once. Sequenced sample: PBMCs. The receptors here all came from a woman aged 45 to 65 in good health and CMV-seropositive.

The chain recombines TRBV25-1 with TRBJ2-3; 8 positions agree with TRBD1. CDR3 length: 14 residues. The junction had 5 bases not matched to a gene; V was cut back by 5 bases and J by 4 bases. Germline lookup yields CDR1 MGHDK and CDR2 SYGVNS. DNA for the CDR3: TGTGCCAGCAGTAGGACAGGGCACGCAGATACGCAGTATTTT. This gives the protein CASSRTGHADTQYF.

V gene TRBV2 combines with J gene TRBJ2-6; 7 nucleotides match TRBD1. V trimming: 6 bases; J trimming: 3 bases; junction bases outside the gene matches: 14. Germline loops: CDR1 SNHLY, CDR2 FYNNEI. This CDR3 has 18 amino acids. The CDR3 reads CASSVLWQGDSGANVLTF. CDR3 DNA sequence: TGTGCCAGCAGCGTCCTCTGGCAGGGGGATAGTGGGGCCAACGTCCTGACTTTC.

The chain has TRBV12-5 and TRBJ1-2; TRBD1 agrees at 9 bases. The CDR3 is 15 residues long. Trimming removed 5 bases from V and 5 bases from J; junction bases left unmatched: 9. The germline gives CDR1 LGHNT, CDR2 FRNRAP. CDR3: CASGQWTGAGYGYTF. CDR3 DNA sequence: TGTGCTAGTGGTCAATGGACAGGGGCGGGGTATGGCTACACCTTC.

The CDR3 DNA reads as TGTGCCAGCAGGGAGACTAGCGGCTACGAGCAGTACTTC. Translation gives CASRETSGYEQYF. The chain recombines TRBV11-2 with TRBJ2-7, with 9 nucleotides matching TRBD2. Trimming took 6 bases from V and 3 from J; bases not matched to a gene: 3. Germline V gives CDR1 SGHAT, CDR2 FQNNGV. This CDR3 spans 13 amino acids.

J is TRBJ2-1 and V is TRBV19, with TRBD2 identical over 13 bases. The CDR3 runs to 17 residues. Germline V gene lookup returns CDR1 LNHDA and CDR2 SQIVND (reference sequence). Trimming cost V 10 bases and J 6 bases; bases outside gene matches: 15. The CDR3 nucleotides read TGTGCCACCTCGGACAGTAGGACTAGCGGGAGAAGCAATGAGCAGTTCTTC. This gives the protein CATSDSRTSGRSNEQFF.

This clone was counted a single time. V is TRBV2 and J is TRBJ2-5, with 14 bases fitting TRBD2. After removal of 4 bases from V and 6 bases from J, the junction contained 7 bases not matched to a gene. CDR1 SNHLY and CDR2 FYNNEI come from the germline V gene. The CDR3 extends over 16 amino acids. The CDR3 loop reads CASSATGTSGGQTQYF. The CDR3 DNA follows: TGTGCCAGCAGTGCAACCGGGACTAGCGGGGGTCAGACCCAGTACTTC.